This section outlines one TCR beta chain sequence together with its context. The antigen is unknown. Germline V gene sequence: CDR1 SNHLY, CDR2 FYNNEI. Trimming removed 6 bases from V and 4 bases from J, with 13 bases in between. The CDR3 is 13 residues long. Each patient's relapse followed autologous stem cell transplantation, and brentuximab vedotin exposure varied. These data belong to a study of PD-1 blockade in classical Hodgkin lymphoma. Regarding the study as a whole: At baseline, newly diagnosed patients reportedly showed less TCR diversity than healthy donors.

Data came from immunoSEQ multiplex PCR; TCRdb stores just in-frame clones and leaves some out. The profile covers roughly 90,000 clones, with roughly 79% appearing a single time and less than 20% taken by the ten largest. V and J are TRBV2 and TRBJ2-7; no clear D gene. The receptor's source is a human donor with classical Hodgkin lymphoma. This specimen consisted of peripheral blood mononuclear cells (PBMCs), obtained before the second cycle of nivolumab. CDR3 loop: CASRDTLIYEQYF. CDR3 nucleotides: TGTGCCAGCAGGGATACACTGATTTACGAGCAGTACTTC.